This T cell receptor (beta chain) was profiled in a study of early T cells in non-severe SARS-CoV-2 infection. Overall study: Unsorted whole blood bulk RNA was sequenced, with unpaired chains. General study results and limits: In VDJdb matching, anti-spike CD8 responses were favored while private and CD4 specificities went missing.

This clonotype was found a few times. What it recognizes is unknown. With 2 bases removed from V and 0 bases from J, the gap between germline ends came to 9 bases. The CDR3 totals 14 residues. CDR1 is DFQATT and CDR2 is SNEGSKA in the germline V gene (reference sequence). Unique molecular identifier tags were affixed to discrete cDNA molecules. TCRdb re-analysed the 5' RACE reads in MiXCR, keeping a single row per CDR3 protein. The top ten clones hold 3% to 3.5% of a sample with about 110,000 distinct CDR3 sequences, over 10% of them seen once. This receptor was obtained from an adult who was a healthcare worker with PCR-confirmed SARS-CoV-2 infection or an uninfected control (not recorded which). The chain recombines TRBV20-1 with TRBJ2-3, with D possibly TRBD1 on 5 matching bases. The sequencing input was whole blood. The CDR3 protein is CSARQTASTDTQYF. DNA for the CDR3: TGCAGTGCTAGACAGACAGCTAGCACAGATACGCAGTATTTT.